This T cell receptor beta chain appears in the sequencing data of a study of Ad26.COV2.S vaccination and SARS-CoV-2 variants. Profiling relied on immunoSEQ multiplex PCR, and the TCRdb table lists in-frame clones only, not all of them. The sample holds about 350,000 clones, about 90% seen once. Concerning this clone itself: Its antigen is unidentified.

The CDR3 is 13 amino acids. V gave up 3 bases and J gave up 1 base, with 7 bases separating them. Germline CDR1 reads SGDLS; CDR2 reads YYNGEE. Study-wide points: Placebo recipients showed lower spike-specific TCR breadth than vaccinees. Vaccinated and placebo-treated recipients had similar non-spike TCR breadth. Overall T cell responses may have been underestimated by the analyses of TCR breadth and depth.

The V gene is TRBV9, the J gene TRBJ1-1; D gene unclear. This material consisted of peripheral blood, taken after recovery from COVID-19. This sequence was found in a human donor who had recovered from COVID-19. The CDR3 region is CASSGHRNTEAFF. Written as DNA, the CDR3 is TGTGCCAGCAGCGGACACAGGAACACTGAAGCTTTCTTT.